This T cell receptor (beta chain) was obtained from a study of regulatory T cells in long-lasting Graves disease. Background on the study: Antithyroid drugs had been given to newly diagnosed Graves' patients for under 3 months.

The V gene end was trimmed by 11 bases and the J gene end by 4 bases; junction bases not matched to a gene: 15. Germline V gives CDR1 MNHNS, CDR2 SASEGT. CDR3 length: 16 residues. Time point meaning: newly diagnosed GD, antithyroid drugs for less than 3 months. The TCR library was prepared using RNA isolated from PBMCs. To make TCR beta libraries, researchers used iRepertoire HTBI primers and Arm-PCR of CDR3 regions. MiXCR, applied by TCRdb to the multiplex PCR reads, yields one record per CDR3 protein. The repertoire holds around 420,000 distinct CDR3 sequences, roughly 15% seen once, with about 8% in the top ten. In addition, the sample was reused for a study of T cells in Graves' hyperthyroidism and ophthalmopathy.

The sequence was collected from a woman in her thirties or forties with Graves disease. Sequencing was performed on peripheral blood mononuclear cells (PBMCs), taken at new diagnosis, from a patient treated with antithyroid drugs. J is TRBJ2-3 and V is TRBV6-1; 10 nucleotides align to TRBD1. This CDR3 reads CAGAPDRGLVADTQYF. The CDR3 nucleotides are TGTGCCGGCGCACCTGACAGGGGGCTTGTTGCAGATACGCAGTATTTT.